Following are 13 T cell receptor beta chains from one sample sequenced in a study of CD8 T cells in Susac syndrome. Random-hexamer reverse transcription was applied to about 0.5 to 1 ug RNA. TCRdb independently ran MiXCR on the immunoSEQ multiplex PCR reads; one entry per CDR3 protein. The sample lists 70,000 to 85,000 distinct CDR3 sequences, roughly 96% occurring once. Sequencing used CD8+ T cells from PBMCs. The receptors shown here come from a human donor with Susac syndrome.

The V and J genes are TRBV20-1 and TRBJ1-2; 9 bases match TRBD1. This CDR3 region has 15 residues. Trimming took 1 base from V and 5 from J; bases not matched to a gene: 8. Germline V lookup: CDR1 DFQATT, CDR2 SNEGSKA (reference sequence). DNA of the CDR3: TGCAGTGCTAGAGCAGGGACAGGGCTCTGGTATGGCTACACCTTC. As protein: CSARAGTGLWYGYTF.

V usage is TRBV4-3 and J usage is TRBJ2-1, with D perhaps TRBD2 (6 bases). Germline assignment: CDR1 LGHNA and CDR2 YSLEER. V was shortened by 2 bases and J by 8 bases, with 19 bases between the two germline ends. The CDR3 covers 16 residues. CDR3: CASSQILGEVYDEQFF. CDR3 coding DNA: TGCGCCAGCAGCCAAATTTTAGGGGAGGTTTATGATGAGCAGTTCTTC.

The chain couples TRBV7-9 to TRBJ1-6; D call uncertain. The CDR3 is 12 amino acids. Germline loops: CDR1 SEHNR, CDR2 FQNEAQ (reference sequence). V lost 5 bases and J 5 bases, leaving 4 bases between the germline ends. The CDR3 sequence is CASSLDNSPLHF. Here the CDR3 DNA reads TGTGCCAGCAGCCTGGATAATTCACCCCTCCACTTT.

The genes are TRBV7-9 and TRBJ1-2, with TRBD1 matching over 7 bases. CDR3 length: 13 residues. J lost 5 bases, V lost 4 bases, and 4 bases had no gene match. Germline V gene sequence: CDR1 SEHNR, CDR2 FQNEAQ (reference sequence). CDR3 amino acids: CASSSATGYGYTF. CDR3 nucleotides: TGTGCCAGCAGCTCAGCGACAGGGTATGGCTACACCTTC.

This clonotype appeared once. V gene TRBV6-6 combines with J gene TRBJ2-3; tentatively, D is TRBD1 or TRBD2 (5 bases each). Deletions cut 10 bases from V and 0 bases from J, with 14 bases between. Per the germline V gene, CDR1 is MNHNY and CDR2 is SVGAGI (reference sequence). This CDR3 spans 14 amino acids. The CDR3 reads CAIQRGSSTDTQYF. The CDR3 nucleotides are TGTGCCATTCAGAGGGGATCCAGCACAGATACGCAGTATTTT.

The V call is TRBV18, the J call TRBJ1-1; D possibly corresponds to TRBD1 (5 bases). Trimming took 5 bases from V and 1 from J, leaving 14 bases between them. CDR1 is KGHSH, CDR2 LQKENI, per germline. This CDR3 region has 15 residues. The CDR3 here is CASSSVPRGNTEAFF. The CDR3 bases are TGTGCCAGCTCATCAGTTCCGAGGGGGAACACTGAAGCTTTCTTT.

The V gene is TRBV5-4, the J gene TRBJ2-1; TRBD1 agrees at 9 bases. Unmatched junction bases numbered 9, after V lost 4 bases and J lost 10 bases. Looked up from germline, CDR1 is SGHNT and CDR2 is YYREEE (reference sequence). The CDR3 is 14 amino acids. CDR3 nucleotides: TGTGCCAGCAGCACCTATAGACAGGGGGAAGAGCAGTTCTTC. Translated, it gives CASSTYRQGEEQFF.

The J gene is TRBJ2-1, the V gene TRBV29-1, with D unclear. The V and J ends lost 6 bases and 3 bases respectively, with 12 bases between them. The CDR3 is 13 residues long. The V gene's germline CDR1 is SQVTM and CDR2 ANQGSEA. The DNA for the CDR3 is TGCAGCGTCAGTAACCAAAACTACAATGAGCAGTTCTTC. Residues: CSVSNQNYNEQFF.

The chain is built from TRBV29-1 and TRBJ1-2; a possible D gene is TRBD1 (6 bases). The CDR3 runs 17 residues. Deletions cut 0 bases from V and 4 bases from J, with 21 bases between. Looked up from germline, CDR1 is SQVTM and CDR2 is ANQGSEA. For the CDR3, the DNA is TGCAGCGTTGAAGATCTGGAACAGGGAGCGGAAGCCTATGGCTACACCTTC. Encoded protein: CSVEDLEQGAEAYGYTF.

This clonotype was detected only once. The chain has TRBV28 and TRBJ1-5; D gene uncertain. V was shortened by 2 bases and J by 5 bases, with 10 bases between the two germline ends. This CDR3 region has 14 residues. CDR1 is MDHEN and CDR2 is SYDVKM in the germline V gene. As DNA, the CDR3 is TGTGCCAGCAGTTTACACGAAAAGGATCAGCCCCAGCATTTT. Translating gives CASSLHEKDQPQHF. The variable domain in full, with the rest retrieved from reference TRBV28 and TRBJ1-5, is DVKVTQSSRYLVKRTGEKVFLECVQDMDHENMFWYRQDPGLGLRLIYFSYDVKMKEKGDIPEGYSVSREKKERFSLILESASTNQTSMYLCASSLHEKDQPQHFGDGTRLSIL.

This chain links TRBV4-1 with TRBJ1-5; D is unresolved. This CDR3 region has 15 residues. The V and J ends lost 0 bases and 6 bases respectively, with 12 bases between them. Per germline, CDR1 MGHRA and CDR2 YSYEKL. CDR3 sequence: CASSQEEVAGQPQHF. The CDR3 DNA reads as TGCGCCAGCAGCCAAGAAGAGGTGGCCGGTCAGCCCCAGCATTTT.

This rearrangement joins TRBV20-1 to TRBJ1-2; a weak D match, TRBD1 (5 bases). The CDR3 extends over 11 amino acids. Per the germline V gene, CDR1 is DFQATT and CDR2 is SNEGSKA (reference sequence). DNA of the CDR3: TGCAATGGAGAGGGGCCTTATGGCTACACCTTC. Translation gives CNGEGPYGYTF.

The chain employs TRBV2 and TRBJ2-5; D is perhaps TRBD1 or TRBD2 (5 bases each). The V and J ends lost 7 bases and 4 bases respectively, with 10 bases between them. This CDR3 has 12 amino acids. CDR1 and CDR2 (germline): SNHLY, FYNNEI. The CDR3 nucleotides read TGTGCCAGCATTGGGGGAAGAGAGACCCAGTACTTC. Protein sequence: CASIGGRETQYF.